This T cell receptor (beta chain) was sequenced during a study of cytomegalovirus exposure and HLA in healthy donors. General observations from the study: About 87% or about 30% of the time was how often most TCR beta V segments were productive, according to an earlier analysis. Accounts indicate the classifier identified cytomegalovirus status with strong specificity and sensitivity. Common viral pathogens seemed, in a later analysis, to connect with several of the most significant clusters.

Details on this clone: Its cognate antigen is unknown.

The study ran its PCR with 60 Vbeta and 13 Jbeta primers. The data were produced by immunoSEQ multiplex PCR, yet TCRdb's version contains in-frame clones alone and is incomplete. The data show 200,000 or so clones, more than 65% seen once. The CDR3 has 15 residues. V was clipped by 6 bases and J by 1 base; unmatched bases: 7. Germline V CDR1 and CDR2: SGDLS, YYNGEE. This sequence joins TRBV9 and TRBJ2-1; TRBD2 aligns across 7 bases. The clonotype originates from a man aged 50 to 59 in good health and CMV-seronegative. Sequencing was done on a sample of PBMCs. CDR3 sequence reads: CASKKSSGSYNEQFF. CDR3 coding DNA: TGTGCCAGCAAAAAATCTAGCGGATCCTACAATGAGCAGTTCTTC.